This TCR beta chain was obtained from a study of Ad26.COV2.S vaccination and SARS-CoV-2 variants. The CDR3 is 13 amino acids. CDR1 LNHNV and CDR2 YYDKDF come from the germline V gene (reference sequence). V lost 4 bases and J lost 6; bases outside the gene matches: 6. A word on this clone: Its antigen is unknown. Other DNA sequences within the sample encode an identical CDR3.

The study's findings and limits: Substantial breadth in spike-specific CD8+ and CD4+ T cell responses was reportedly seen after vaccination. Possibly, TCR breadth and depth analyses underestimated total T cell responses.

Clones were sequenced by immunoSEQ multiplex PCR, and TCRdb holds only the in-frame ones, with some missing. The sample lists hundreds of thousands of clones, approximately 90% seen once, with 3% to 4% in the top ten. The chain is built from TRBV15 and TRBJ2-7; 7 bases line up with TRBD1. The specimen comprised peripheral blood, sampled after recovery from COVID-19. The receptor's source is a human donor who had recovered from COVID-19. The CDR3 loop reads CATSTHRGGEQYF. CDR3 DNA: TGTGCCACCAGCACCCACAGGGGCGGCGAGCAGTACTTC.